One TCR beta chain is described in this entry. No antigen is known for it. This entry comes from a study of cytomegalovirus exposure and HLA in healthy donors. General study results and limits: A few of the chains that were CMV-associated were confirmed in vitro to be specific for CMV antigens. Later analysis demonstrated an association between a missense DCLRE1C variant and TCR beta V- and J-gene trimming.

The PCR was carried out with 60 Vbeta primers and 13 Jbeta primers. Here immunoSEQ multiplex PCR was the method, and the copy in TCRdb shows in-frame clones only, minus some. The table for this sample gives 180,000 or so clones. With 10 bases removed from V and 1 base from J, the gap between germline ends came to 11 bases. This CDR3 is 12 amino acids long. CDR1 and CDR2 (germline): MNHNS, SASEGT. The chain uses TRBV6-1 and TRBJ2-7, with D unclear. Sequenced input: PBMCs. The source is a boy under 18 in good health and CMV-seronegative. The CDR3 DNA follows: TGTGCCACTCACATCGGGTCCTACGAGCAGTACTTC. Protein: CATHIGSYEQYF.